This T cell receptor beta chain emerged from a study of shared clonotypes between healthy human individuals. Assay used: immunoSEQ multiplex PCR; TCRdb lists only in-frame clones, some missing. The repertoire holds about 480,000 clones, with about 80% as singletons. Germline V gene sequence: CDR1 SGHTA, CDR2 FQGTGA. The CDR3 has 12 residues. V dropped 5 bases and J dropped 7 bases, with 9 bases sitting between them. This clone was recorded a few times. Sequenced sample: PBMCs. This receptor was taken from a woman between 40 and 50 years old in good health. Some clones in this sample may be carry-over from other donors' samples. The chain links TRBV7-3 to TRBJ2-1; weak D call: TRBD2 (5 bases). CDR3 sequence reads: CASSNGGNEQFF. In nucleotides, the CDR3 is TGTGCCAGCAGCAATGGCGGGAATGAGCAGTTCTTC.